The rows below give T cell receptor beta chains drawn from one sample of a study of T-cell memory formation after mild COVID-19. TCRdb reprocessed the 5' RACE reads with MiXCR, giving one entry per CDR3 protein. Counted here are about 340,000 distinct CDR3 sequences, roughly 13% occurring once; the ten biggest clones make up around a fifth. What was sequenced was PBMCs or a T cell subset sorted from them (not recorded which). Receptors were obtained from a man between 18 and 35 years old who had mild COVID-19 (a few samples of this study predate the infection). Cell type and time point are not known. Each CDR3 is given with its conserved first and last residue. The order of the fields is J gene, clone size, V gene, D gene, CDR3 protein, CDR3 DNA. The D gene is left open where the match is weak. Clone size is given for some rows only: seen once, a few or many times, or a class if the clone is expanded.

J: TRBJ2-1
size: few
V: TRBV7-2
D: -
CDR3: CASSLVSLAGKSYNEQFF
DNA: TGTGCCAGCAGCTTAGTGTCGTTGGCAGGGAAATCCTACAATGAGCAGTTCTTC

J: TRBJ2-1
size: few
V: TRBV5-8
D: -
CDR3: CASSVRESYNEQFF
DNA: TGTGCCAGCAGCGTCAGGGAATCCTACAATGAGCAGTTCTTC

J: TRBJ1-2
size: -
V: TRBV11-2
D: TRBD1
CDR3: CASRPSPGQGNGYTF
DNA: TGTGCCAGCAGACCGTCGCCGGGACAGGGGAATGGCTACACCTTC

J: TRBJ2-3
size: -
V: TRBV5-1
D: TRBD2
CDR3: CASSLDFLGGSTDTQYF
DNA: TGCGCCAGCAGCTTGGACTTCTTGGGGGGGAGCACAGATACGCAGTATTTT

J: TRBJ1-6
size: few
V: TRBV7-2
D: TRBD1
CDR3: CASSRWTGRNSPLHF
DNA: TGTGCCAGCAGCCGCTGGACAGGGAGGAATTCACCCCTCCACTTT

J: TRBJ1-1
size: many
V: TRBV7-3
D: -
CDR3: CASSHSGGLNTEAFF
DNA: TGTGCCAGCAGCCACAGTGGCGGCCTTAACACTGAAGCTTTCTTT

J: TRBJ2-3
size: few
V: TRBV24-1
D: -
CDR3: CATSAGATDTQYF
DNA: TGTGCCACCAGTGCGGGGGCCACAGATACGCAGTATTTT

J: TRBJ2-7
size: few
V: TRBV10-3
D: -
CDR3: CAISGRGGAYEQYF
DNA: TGTGCCATCAGTGGGCGAGGGGGGGCCTACGAGCAGTACTTC

J: TRBJ2-7
size: few
V: TRBV12-3/TRBV12-4
D: TRBD1
CDR3: CASSSTGTGGNYEQYF
DNA: TGTGCCAGCAGTAGTACCGGGACAGGGGGCAACTACGAGCAGTACTTC

J: TRBJ2-5
size: -
V: TRBV7-8
D: -
CDR3: CASSLAIDQPEIETQYF
DNA: TGTGCCAGCAGCTTAGCGATCGACCAGCCAGAGATAGAGACCCAGTACTTC

J: TRBJ2-3
size: -
V: TRBV12-3/TRBV12-4
D: -
CDR3: CASTRGTDTQYF
DNA: TGTGCCAGCACCCGAGGTACAGATACGCAGTATTTT

J: TRBJ1-2
size: -
V: TRBV6-1
D: -
CDR3: CASSERAQVGYTF
DNA: TGTGCCAGCAGTGAGAGGGCCCAGGTGGGCTACACCTTC

J: TRBJ2-1
size: -
V: TRBV6-5
D: -
CDR3: CASGLGESSYNEQFF
DNA: TGTGCCAGCGGGTTGGGCGAAAGCTCCTACAATGAGCAGTTCTTC

J: TRBJ2-1
size: many
V: TRBV4-3
D: -
CDR3: CASSQELSDGYNEQFF
DNA: TGCGCCAGCAGCCAAGAGCTTTCGGACGGCTACAATGAGCAGTTCTTC

J: TRBJ2-6
size: -
V: TRBV7-2
D: -
CDR3: CASSLVGRVVWPGANVLTF
DNA: TGTGCCAGCAGCCTCGTCGGTCGGGTGGTCTGGCCTGGGGCCAACGTCCTGACTTTC

J: TRBJ2-1
size: -
V: TRBV12-3/TRBV12-4
D: TRBD2
CDR3: CASRLWGRADNEQFF
DNA: TGTGCCAGCAGATTATGGGGGAGGGCCGACAATGAGCAGTTCTTC

J: TRBJ2-3
size: -
V: TRBV7-9
D: -
CDR3: CASSTTAGADTQYF
DNA: TGTGCCAGCAGCACGACGGCGGGCGCAGATACGCAGTATTTT

J: TRBJ1-3
size: many
V: TRBV5-1
D: -
CDR3: CASSPDYSGNTIYF
DNA: TGCGCCAGCAGTCCGGACTATTCTGGAAACACCATATATTTT

J: TRBJ2-1
size: few
V: TRBV4-1
D: -
CDR3: CASSQEPGYEQFF
DNA: TGCGCCAGCAGCCAAGAGCCGGGGTATGAGCAGTTCTTC

J: TRBJ1-5
size: -
V: TRBV2
D: TRBD1
CDR3: CASSEQGQGLNQPQHF
DNA: TGTGCCAGCAGTGAACAGGGACAGGGCCTAAATCAGCCCCAGCATTTT

J: TRBJ2-3
size: -
V: TRBV4-3
D: TRBD1
CDR3: CASSQGDRVGDTQYF
DNA: TGCGCCAGCAGCCAGGGCGACAGGGTGGGAGATACGCAGTATTTT

J: TRBJ1-3
size: -
V: TRBV6-5
D: -
CDR3: CACGEGFSGNTIYF
DNA: TGTGCCTGTGGGGAGGGTTTCTCTGGAAACACCATATATTTT

J: TRBJ1-1
size: few
V: TRBV3-2
D: -
CDR3: CASSQDGGAMNTEAFF
DNA: TGTGCCAGCAGCCAAGACGGGGGGGCCATGAACACTGAAGCTTTCTTT

J: TRBJ2-2
size: few
V: TRBV18
D: -
CDR3: CASSPFDPMNTGELFF
DNA: TGTGCCAGCTCCCCTTTTGACCCCATGAACACCGGGGAGCTGTTTTTT

J: TRBJ2-1
size: -
V: TRBV6-4
D: -
CDR3: CASSDGRGPYNEQFF
DNA: TGTGCCAGCAGTGACGGCAGGGGACCTTACAATGAGCAGTTCTTC

J: TRBJ2-1
size: few
V: TRBV19
D: -
CDR3: CASSIVPGDEQFF
DNA: TGTGCCAGTAGTATAGTTCCCGGCGATGAGCAGTTCTTC

J: TRBJ2-7
size: few
V: TRBV27
D: TRBD2
CDR3: CASSLTSGGPFAYEQYF
DNA: TGTGCCAGCAGTTTAACTAGCGGGGGGCCGTTTGCCTACGAGCAGTACTTC

J: TRBJ2-5
size: few
V: TRBV6-2/TRBV6-3
D: TRBD1
CDR3: CASSYGGQEQETQYF
DNA: TGTGCCAGCAGTTACGGGGGACAGGAGCAAGAGACCCAGTACTTC

J: TRBJ2-7
size: -
V: TRBV20-1
D: -
CDR3: CSARPYDPAYEQYF
DNA: TGCAGTGCTAGACCATACGACCCAGCCTACGAGCAGTACTTC

J: TRBJ1-3
size: -
V: TRBV12-3/TRBV12-4
D: TRBD1
CDR3: CASSLLDRGGYF
DNA: TGTGCCAGCAGTCTCCTGGACAGGGGCGGCTATTTT

J: TRBJ1-2
size: few
V: TRBV7-2
D: -
CDR3: CASSPRASASYGYTF
DNA: TGTGCCAGCAGTCCCCGGGCGAGTGCATCCTATGGCTACACCTTC